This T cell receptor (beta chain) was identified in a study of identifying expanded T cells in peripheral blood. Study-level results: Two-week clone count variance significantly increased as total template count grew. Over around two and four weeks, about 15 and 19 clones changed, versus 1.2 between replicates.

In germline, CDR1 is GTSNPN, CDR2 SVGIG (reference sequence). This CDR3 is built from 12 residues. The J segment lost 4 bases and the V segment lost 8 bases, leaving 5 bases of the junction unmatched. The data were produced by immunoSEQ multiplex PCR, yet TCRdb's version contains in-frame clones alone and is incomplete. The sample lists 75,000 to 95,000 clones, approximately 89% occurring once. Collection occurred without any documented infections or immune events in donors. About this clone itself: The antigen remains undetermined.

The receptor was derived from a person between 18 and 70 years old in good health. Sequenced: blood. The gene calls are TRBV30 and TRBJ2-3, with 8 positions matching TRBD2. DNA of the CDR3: TGTGCCGGGAAAGCGGGGGCAGATACGCAGTATTTT. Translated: CAGKAGADTQYF.